What follows are 8 T cell receptor beta chains derived from one specimen sequenced in a study of breast tumors, draining lymph nodes, adjacent tissues. MiXCR, run by TCRdb on the multiplex PCR reads, gives a single entry per CDR3 protein. The sample has approximately 23,000 distinct CDR3 sequences, 60% to 75% seen once; the top ten hold about 22%. Sample: tumor-adjacent breast tissue. The source is a female donor with breast cancer. Some clones in this sample may be carry-over from other donors' samples.

V gene TRBV5-6 combines with J gene TRBJ2-3; a possible D gene is TRBD1 (5 bases). The CDR3 has 16 residues. Germline values: CDR1 SGHDT, CDR2 YYEEEE. The V and J ends lost 0 bases and 2 bases respectively, with 13 bases between them. The CDR3 nucleotides are TGTGCCAGCAGCTTGGTTGGGGCCAGGGACACAGATACGCAGTATTTT. Its protein product is CASSLVGARDTDTQYF. Supplemented by reference TRBV5-6 and TRBJ2-3, the full variable domain reads DAGVTQSPTHLIKTRGQQVTLRCSPKSGHDTVSWYQQALGQGPQFIFQYYEEEERQRGNFPDRFSGHQFPNYSSELNVNALLLGDSALYLCASSLVGARDTDTQYFGPGTRLTVL.

The rearrangement uses TRBV2 and TRBJ2-7; 8 bases fit TRBD1. The CDR3 is made up of 13 amino acids. V lost 8 bases and J lost 2; bases outside the gene matches: 5. Germline CDR1 reads SNHLY; CDR2 reads FYNNEI. CDR3 DNA sequence: TGTGCCAGCCTGTCAGGGGGCCCCTACGAGCAGTACTTC. It is translated as CASLSGGPYEQYF.

The chain carries TRBV20-1 and TRBJ2-7; 11 bases line up with TRBD2. The length of the CDR3 is 15 residues. V was pared by 2 bases and J by 0 bases, with 3 bases of the junction left unmatched. Germline V gene data show CDR1 as DFQATT and CDR2 as SNEGSKA (reference sequence). CDR3 amino acids: CSARSSGGSSYEQYF. CDR3 nucleotide sequence: TGCAGTGCTAGATCTAGCGGGGGGTCCTCCTACGAGCAGTACTTC.

Only a few counts were recorded for this clonotype. The chain is built from TRBV3-1 and TRBJ2-7; D may be TRBD2 (5 bases). Germline V gene lookup returns CDR1 LGHDT and CDR2 YNNKEL (reference sequence). V lost 2 bases and J 12 bases, leaving 17 bases between the germline ends. The CDR3 loop spans 13 amino acids. CDR3 sequence: CASSQLLGSGPYF. Here the CDR3 DNA reads TGTGCCAGCAGCCAACTCCTAGGGAGCGGTCCGTACTTC.

The V call is TRBV20-1, the J call TRBJ2-5, with a weak D call TRBD1 (6 bases). Trimming removed 5 bases at V and 3 bases at J, with 16 bases between. CDR1 and CDR2 (germline): DFQATT, SNEGSKA (reference sequence). The length of the CDR3 is 14 residues. The CDR3 coding sequence is TGCAGTGCTGCCTACTGGACAGCTAAAGAGACCCAGTACTTC. It codes for CSAAYWTAKETQYF.

This rearrangement joins TRBV20-1 to TRBJ2-1; TRBD2 might be the D (6 bases). Per germline, CDR1 DFQATT and CDR2 SNEGSKA (reference sequence). V was cut by 6 bases and J by 0 bases, with 21 bases left in between. CDR3 length: 17 residues. CDR3 residues: CSATRLEGTASYNEQFF. In DNA form, the CDR3 reads TGCAGTGCCACACGACTGGAGGGAACGGCCTCCTACAATGAGCAGTTCTTC.

V is TRBV6-5 and J is TRBJ2-2; no firm D call. Germline V gene lookup returns CDR1 MNHEY and CDR2 SVGAGI. V was trimmed by 6 bases and J by 4 bases, leaving 3 bases between them. This CDR3 contains 11 residues. The CDR3 reads CASRTTGELFF. The CDR3 region has the DNA TGTGCCAGCAGAACCACCGGGGAGCTGTTTTTT.

In this sample, this clonotype turned up many times. V gene TRBV18 combines with J gene TRBJ1-2, with TRBD1 matching over 9 bases. V shed 3 bases, J shed 11 bases, and the junction held 7 bases outside the gene matches. The CDR3 has 13 residues. Germline CDR1 is KGHSH and CDR2 is LQKENI. The CDR3 DNA follows: TGTGCCAGCTCACCGGGACAGGGTAATCGATACACCTTC. Encoded protein: CASSPGQGNRYTF.